The rows below give T cell receptor beta chains drawn from one sample of a study of blood T cells in healthy people across ages. TCRdb redid the calling of the 5' RACE reads with MiXCR, one entry per CDR3 protein. The data hold about 1.4 million distinct CDR3 sequences, with approximately 63% observed a single time. The source material was blood. These receptors were taken from a man younger than 35 in good health. Each CDR3 is given with its conserved first and last residue. The D gene is left open where the match is weak. Expanded clones are given a class, and other clones once, few, many or no size at all.

clone size,J gene,D gene,V gene,CDR3 protein,CDR3 DNA
-,TRBJ2-3,-,TRBV6-1,CATRGIRTDRQYF,TGTGCCACGCGGGGCATTAGGACAGATAGGCAGTATTTT
few,TRBJ2-7,-,TRBV10-3,CAISDPVGTYEQYF,TGTGCCATCAGTGATCCGGTGGGAACCTACGAGCAGTACTTC
-,TRBJ2-2,-,TRBV7-2,CASSFSAWTFGELFF,TGTGCCAGCAGCTTCTCCGCCTGGACGTTCGGGGAGCTGTTTTTT
-,TRBJ2-5,TRBD1,TRBV12-3/TRBV12-4,CASSLGTGAGTQYF,TGTGCCAGCAGTTTGGGGACAGGGGCCGGGACCCAGTACTTC
few,TRBJ2-7,-,TRBV18,CASSPFGFYEQYF,TGTGCCAGCTCACCTTTTGGGTTCTACGAGCAGTACTTC
-,TRBJ1-1,-,TRBV6-6,CASSYLTNTEAFF,TGTGCCAGCAGTTATCTCACCAACACTGAAGCTTTCTTT
-,TRBJ1-5,TRBD1,TRBV24-1,CAICPSGTGLNQPQHF,TGTGCCATCTGCCCCTCCGGGACAGGACTTAATCAGCCCCAGCATTTT
once,TRBJ2-7,-,TRBV14,CASSQEAGFNEQYF,TGTGCCAGCAGCCAAGAGGCAGGGTTTAACGAGCAGTACTTC
few,TRBJ2-1,TRBD2,TRBV25-1,CASPSSGGTYNEQFF,TGTGCCAGCCCCTCTAGCGGGGGCACCTACAATGAGCAGTTCTTC
-,TRBJ2-7,-,TRBV4-1,CASSQVGDTTYEQYF,TGCGCCAGCAGCCAAGTCGGGGACACCACCTACGAGCAGTACTTC
many,TRBJ2-7,-,TRBV11-2,CASSLAGTLYEQYF,TGTGCCAGCAGCTTGGCGGGGACACTTTACGAGCAGTACTTC
-,TRBJ2-4,-,TRBV5-5,CASSLNGPQESQYF,TGTGCCAGCAGCCTGAACGGACCCCAAGAGAGCCAGTACTTC
-,TRBJ2-5,-,TRBV20-1,CSARNNRGDNNEQYF,TGCAGTGCTAGGAATAATCGGGGGGACAACAATGAGCAGTACTTC
few,TRBJ2-2,TRBD2,TRBV4-2,CASSQDSGGGPNTGELFF,TGTGCCAGCAGCCAAGACTCTGGCGGGGGGCCAAACACCGGGGAGCTGTTTTTT
few,TRBJ2-2,-,TRBV7-2,CASSPNGELFF,TGTGCCAGCAGCCCCAACGGGGAGCTGTTTTTT
-,TRBJ1-4,-,TRBV28,CASSFEGTTNEKLFF,TGTGCCAGCAGTTTTGAGGGAACAACTAATGAAAAACTGTTTTTT
-,TRBJ2-3,-,TRBV28,CASSHGRWDTQYF,TGTGCCAGCAGTCACGGAAGGTGGGATACGCAGTATTTT
-,TRBJ1-6,TRBD1,TRBV4-1,CASSQANRDSLYSPLHF,TGCGCCAGCAGCCAAGCGAACCGGGACAGTCTTTATTCACCCCTCCACTTT
-,TRBJ2-2,-,TRBV12-3/TRBV12-4,CASKGGLDGELFF,TGTGCCAGCAAGGGGGGGCTCGACGGGGAGCTGTTTTTT
-,TRBJ2-7,-,TRBV7-8,CASSYVWYSAYEQYF,TGTGCCAGCAGCTACGTCTGGTATTCGGCCTACGAGCAGTACTTC
-,TRBJ1-4,-,TRBV7-2,CASSFVGGPNEKLFF,TGTGCCAGCAGCTTCGTAGGGGGGCCTAATGAAAAACTGTTTTTT
once,TRBJ2-4,TRBD1,TRBV5-4,CATRDRGNIQYF,TGTGCCACCAGGGACAGGGGAAACATTCAGTACTTC
-,TRBJ2-1,-,TRBV11-2,CASSSSGRGGDEQFF,TGTGCCAGCAGCTCCAGCGGGCGCGGGGGCGATGAGCAGTTCTTC
-,TRBJ2-3,TRBD2,TRBV20-1,CSAKPHPASGRGNTQYF,TGCAGTGCTAAGCCCCATCCCGCTAGCGGGAGGGGTAATACGCAGTATTTT
-,TRBJ1-5,TRBD1,TRBV6-5,CASTTGAGSNQPQHF,TGTGCCAGCACTACAGGGGCGGGAAGCAATCAGCCCCAGCATTTT
-,TRBJ2-7,-,TRBV5-6,CASSLEGSRPGYEQYF,TGTGCCAGCAGCTTGGAGGGTAGCCGACCGGGCTACGAGCAGTACTTC
-,TRBJ2-5,TRBD1,TRBV27,CASGILGGGGETQYF,TGTGCCAGCGGAATCCTAGGGGGCGGCGGGGAGACCCAGTACTTC
many,TRBJ2-1,-,TRBV5-1,CASSLSNEQFF,TGTGCCAGCAGTTTAAGCAATGAGCAGTTCTTC
-,TRBJ2-1,TRBD1,TRBV5-1,CASSKPGQGGYNEQFF,TGCGCCAGCAGTAAGCCCGGACAGGGGGGATACAATGAGCAGTTCTTC
few,TRBJ2-7,TRBD2,TRBV4-2,CASSHSVLAYTYEQYF,TGTGCCAGCAGCCATTCGGTACTAGCGTATACCTACGAGCAGTACTTC
-,TRBJ2-7,TRBD1,TRBV15,CATTRDRGTSYEQYF,TGTGCCACCACCAGGGACAGGGGGACTAGCTACGAGCAGTACTTC
-,TRBJ2-7,-,TRBV6-6,CASRGVYNEQYF,TGTGCCAGCAGAGGGGTTTACAATGAGCAGTACTTC
few,TRBJ2-1,TRBD2,TRBV15,CATSRDRLAGNEQFF,TGTGCCACCAGCAGAGATCGGCTAGCGGGGAATGAGCAGTTCTTC
-,TRBJ2-3,-,TRBV15,CATTTAGRTDTQYF,TGTGCCACCACCACGGCGGGTCGCACAGATACGCAGTATTTT
-,TRBJ2-1,TRBD2,TRBV20-1,CSARRTSGRTGSSYNEQFF,TGCAGTGCTAGACGGACTAGCGGGAGGACTGGCAGCTCCTACAATGAGCAGTTCTTC
few,TRBJ2-1,-,TRBV27,CASIPGTWWKNEQFF,TGTGCCAGCATCCCTGGGACGTGGTGGAAAAATGAGCAGTTCTTC
-,TRBJ1-5,-,TRBV27,CASSNGAGQPQHF,TGTGCCAGCAGTAACGGTGCTGGTCAGCCCCAGCATTTT
-,TRBJ2-6,-,TRBV7-2,CASSLVGFPGANVLTF,TGTGCCAGCAGCTTAGTGGGTTTCCCTGGGGCCAACGTCCTGACTTTC
-,TRBJ2-1,-,TRBV7-8,CASSSSGASEQFF,TGTGCCAGCAGCTCCTCGGGCGCCAGCGAGCAGTTCTTC
-,TRBJ1-1,-,TRBV12-3/TRBV12-4,CASRIGHMNTEAFF,TGTGCCAGCAGGATAGGACATATGAACACTGAAGCTTTCTTT
-,TRBJ2-7,-,TRBV20-1,CSARGRTTTYEQYF,TGCAGTGCTAGAGGCAGGACAACGACCTACGAGCAGTACTTC
-,TRBJ2-6,-,TRBV9,CASKEDGSGANVLTF,TGTGCCAGCAAGGAGGACGGCTCTGGGGCCAACGTCCTGACTTTC
-,TRBJ2-7,TRBD2,TRBV25-1,CASSRTSGLLSYEQYF,TGTGCCAGCAGTCGGACTAGCGGGCTACTCTCCTACGAGCAGTACTTC
few,TRBJ2-1,-,TRBV20-1,CSASLAGRNEQFF,TGCAGTGCTAGTCTGGCGGGCCGCAATGAGCAGTTCTTC
-,TRBJ2-7,-,TRBV7-9,CASSSGTKPYEQYF,TGTGCCAGCAGCTCCGGGACGAAGCCCTACGAGCAGTACTTC
-,TRBJ2-7,-,TRBV7-9,CVSSFVESSYEQYF,TGTGTCAGCAGCTTCGTAGAGAGCTCCTACGAGCAGTACTTC
-,TRBJ1-6,-,TRBV12-3/TRBV12-4,CASSRQGTLHF,TGTGCCAGCAGTCGACAAGGGACCCTCCACTTT
-,TRBJ2-3,-,TRBV2,CATRMGDTQYF,TGTGCCACTAGGATGGGGGATACGCAGTATTTT
-,TRBJ1-2,TRBD1,TRBV15,CATSRRTGSKGYTF,TGTGCCACCAGCAGACGGACAGGTTCGAAAGGCTACACCTTC
few,TRBJ2-7,TRBD1,TRBV29-1,CSVVWPGTGDYYEQYF,TGCAGCGTTGTTTGGCCCGGGACAGGGGACTACTACGAGCAGTACTTC
-,TRBJ2-1,TRBD1,TRBV2,CASRRVGQGNDEQFF,TGTGCCAGCAGGAGGGTTGGACAGGGTAACGATGAGCAGTTCTTC